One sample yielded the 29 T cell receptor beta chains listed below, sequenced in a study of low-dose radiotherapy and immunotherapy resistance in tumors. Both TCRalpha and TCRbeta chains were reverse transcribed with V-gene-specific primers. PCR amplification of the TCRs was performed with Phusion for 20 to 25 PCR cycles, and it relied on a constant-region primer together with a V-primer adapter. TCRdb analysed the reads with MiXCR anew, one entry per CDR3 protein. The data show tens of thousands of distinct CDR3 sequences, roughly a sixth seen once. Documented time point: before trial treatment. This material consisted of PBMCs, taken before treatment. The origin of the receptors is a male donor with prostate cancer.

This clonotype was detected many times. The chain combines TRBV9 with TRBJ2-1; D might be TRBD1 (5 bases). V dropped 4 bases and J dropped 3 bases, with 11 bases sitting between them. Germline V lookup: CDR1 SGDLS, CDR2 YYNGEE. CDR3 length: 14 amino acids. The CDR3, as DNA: TGTGCCAGCAGCCCCGACAGATTCTACAATGAGCAGTTCTTC. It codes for CASSPDRFYNEQFF.

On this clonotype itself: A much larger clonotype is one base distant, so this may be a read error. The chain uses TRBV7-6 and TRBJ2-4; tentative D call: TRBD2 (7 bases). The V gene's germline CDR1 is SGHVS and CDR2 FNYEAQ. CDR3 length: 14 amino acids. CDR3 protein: CVSSQRGGRDIQYF. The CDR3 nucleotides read TGTGTCAGCAGCCAGAGGGGGGGGCGGGACATTCAGTACTTC.

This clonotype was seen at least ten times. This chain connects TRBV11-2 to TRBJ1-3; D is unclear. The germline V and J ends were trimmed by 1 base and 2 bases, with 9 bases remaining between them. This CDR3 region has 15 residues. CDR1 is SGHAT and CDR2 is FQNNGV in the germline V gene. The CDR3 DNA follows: TGTGCCAGCAGCTTAGTTCGGGTCGCTGGAAACACCATATATTTT. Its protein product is CASSLVRVAGNTIYF.

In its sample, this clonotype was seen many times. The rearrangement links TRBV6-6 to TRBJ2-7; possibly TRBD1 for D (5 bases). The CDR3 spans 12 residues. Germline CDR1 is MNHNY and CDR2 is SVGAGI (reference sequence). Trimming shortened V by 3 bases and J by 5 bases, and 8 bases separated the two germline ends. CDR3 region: CASSYRGHEQYF. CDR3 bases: TGTGCCAGCAGTTATAGGGGCCACGAGCAGTACTTC.

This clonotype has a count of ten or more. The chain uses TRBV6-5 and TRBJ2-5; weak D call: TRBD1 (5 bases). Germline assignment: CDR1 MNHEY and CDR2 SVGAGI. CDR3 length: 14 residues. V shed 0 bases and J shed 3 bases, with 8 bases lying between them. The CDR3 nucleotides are TGTGCCAGCAGTTACTCGGACATAAAAGAGACCCAGTACTTC. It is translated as CASSYSDIKETQYF.

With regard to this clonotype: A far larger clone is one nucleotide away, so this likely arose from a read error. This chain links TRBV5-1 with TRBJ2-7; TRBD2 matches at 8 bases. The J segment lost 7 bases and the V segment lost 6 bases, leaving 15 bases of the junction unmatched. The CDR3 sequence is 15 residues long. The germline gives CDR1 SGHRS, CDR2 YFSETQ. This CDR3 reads CASTLGLAGTNEQYF. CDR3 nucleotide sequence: TGCGCCAGCACTCTCGGACTAGCCGGGACCAATGAGCAGTACTTC.

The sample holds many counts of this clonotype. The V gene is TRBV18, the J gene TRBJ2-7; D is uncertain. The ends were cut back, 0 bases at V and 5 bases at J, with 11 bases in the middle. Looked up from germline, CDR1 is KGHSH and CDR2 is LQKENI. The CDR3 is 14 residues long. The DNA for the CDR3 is TGTGCCAGCTCACCACCCCCGATAGGCCACGAGCAGTACTTC. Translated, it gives CASSPPPIGHEQYF. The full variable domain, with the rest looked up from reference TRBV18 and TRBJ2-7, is NAGVMQNPRHLVRRRGQEARLRCSPMKGHSHVYWYRQLPEEGLKFMVYLQKENIIDESGMPKERFSAEFPKEGPSILRIQQVVRGDSAAYFCASSPPPIGHEQYFGPGTRLTVT.

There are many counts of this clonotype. CDR3 sequence (DNA): TGTGCCAGTAGTACCGGGGACTCGAACACTGAAGCTTTCTTT. This codes for CASSTGDSNTEAFF. This chain uses TRBV19 with TRBJ1-1, with D perhaps matching TRBD1 (5 bases). V was cut by 4 bases and J by 1 base, with 10 bases left in between. The CDR3 has 14 residues. Germline V lookup: CDR1 LNHDA, CDR2 SQIVND (reference sequence).

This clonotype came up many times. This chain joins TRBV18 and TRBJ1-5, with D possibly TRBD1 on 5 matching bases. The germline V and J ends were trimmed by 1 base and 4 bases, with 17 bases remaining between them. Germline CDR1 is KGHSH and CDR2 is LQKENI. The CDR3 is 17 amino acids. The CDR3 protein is CASSPQLLQGPNQPQHF. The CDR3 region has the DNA TGTGCCAGCTCACCACAACTTCTTCAGGGTCCGAATCAGCCCCAGCATTTT.

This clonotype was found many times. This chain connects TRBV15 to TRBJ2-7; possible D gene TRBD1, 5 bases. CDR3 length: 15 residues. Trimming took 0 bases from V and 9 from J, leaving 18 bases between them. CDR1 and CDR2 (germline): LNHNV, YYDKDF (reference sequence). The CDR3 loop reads CATSRDPGPGNAQYF. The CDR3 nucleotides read TGTGCCACCAGCAGAGATCCCGGTCCAGGGAACGCGCAGTACTTC.

CDR3 sequence: CASSFSSGAMNTEAFF. In DNA, the CDR3 is TGTGCCAGCAGCTTCTCGTCGGGGGCAATGAACACTGAAGCTTTCTTT. This rearrangement joins TRBV7-2 to TRBJ1-1; possible D gene TRBD1, 6 bases. CDR1 is SGHTA, CDR2 FQGNSA, per germline. Between the trimmed V and J ends, which lost 3 bases and 0 bases, there was a span of 14 bases. The CDR3 contains 16 residues.

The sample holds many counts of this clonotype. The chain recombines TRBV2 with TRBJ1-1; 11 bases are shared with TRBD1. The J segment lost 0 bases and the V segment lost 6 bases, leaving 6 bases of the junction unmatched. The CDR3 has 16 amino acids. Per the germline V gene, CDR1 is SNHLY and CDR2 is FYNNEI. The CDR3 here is CASRGTGGEVNTEAFF. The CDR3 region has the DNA TGTGCCAGCAGGGGGACAGGGGGGGAGGTGAACACTGAAGCTTTCTTT.

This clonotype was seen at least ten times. The CDR3 DNA follows: TGTGCCAGTCAGAGGGACGGCAAAGCTTTCTTT. It specifies CASQRDGKAFF. This sequence joins TRBV19 and TRBJ1-1; weak D call: TRBD1 (5 bases). The CDR3 length is 11 residues. Germline CDR1 is LNHDA and CDR2 is SQIVND (reference sequence). V lost 8 bases and J lost 9, with 13 bases in between.

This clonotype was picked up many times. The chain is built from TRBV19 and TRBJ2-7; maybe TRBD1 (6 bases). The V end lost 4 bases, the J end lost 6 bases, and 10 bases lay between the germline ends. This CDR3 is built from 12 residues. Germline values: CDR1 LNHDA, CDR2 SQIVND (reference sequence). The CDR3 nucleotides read TGTGCCAGTAGTACGATACAGGGCGAGCAGTACTTC. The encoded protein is CASSTIQGEQYF.

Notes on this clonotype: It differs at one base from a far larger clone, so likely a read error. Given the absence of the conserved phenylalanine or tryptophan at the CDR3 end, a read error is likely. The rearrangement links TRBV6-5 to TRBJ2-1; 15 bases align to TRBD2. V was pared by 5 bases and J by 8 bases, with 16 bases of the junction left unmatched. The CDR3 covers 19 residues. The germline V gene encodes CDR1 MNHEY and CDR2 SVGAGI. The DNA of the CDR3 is TGTGCCAGCAGTGATTACGCGGTTGGACTAGCGGGGGGGCAAGATGAGCAGTTCTCC. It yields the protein CASSDYAVGLAGGQDEQFS.

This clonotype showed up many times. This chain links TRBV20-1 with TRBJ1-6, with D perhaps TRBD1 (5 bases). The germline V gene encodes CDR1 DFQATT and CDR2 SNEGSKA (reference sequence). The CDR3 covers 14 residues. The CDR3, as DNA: TGCAGCGCGACCTCCTTGAGGGGTAATTCACCCCTCCACTTT. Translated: CSATSLRGNSPLHF.

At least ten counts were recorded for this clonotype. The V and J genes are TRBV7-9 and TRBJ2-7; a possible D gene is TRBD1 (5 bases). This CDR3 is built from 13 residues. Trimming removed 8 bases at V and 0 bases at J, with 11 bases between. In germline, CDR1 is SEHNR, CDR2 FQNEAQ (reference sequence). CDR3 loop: CASARGHSYEQYF. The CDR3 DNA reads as TGTGCCAGCGCTCGCGGACACTCCTACGAGCAGTACTTC.

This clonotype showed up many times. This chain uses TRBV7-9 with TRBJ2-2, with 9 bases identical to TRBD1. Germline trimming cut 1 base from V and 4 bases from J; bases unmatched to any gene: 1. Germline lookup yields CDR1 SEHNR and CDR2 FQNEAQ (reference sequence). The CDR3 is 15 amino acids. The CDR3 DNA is TGTGCCAGCAGCTTAGTGACAGGGGGCACCGGGGAGCTGTTTTTT. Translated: CASSLVTGGTGELFF. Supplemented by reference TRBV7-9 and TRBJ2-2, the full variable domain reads DTGVSQNPRHKITKRGQNVTFRCDPISEHNRLYWYRQTLGQGPEFLTYFQNEAQLEKSRLLSDRFSAERPKGSFSTLEIQRTEQGDSAMYLCASSLVTGGTGELFFGEGSRLTVL.

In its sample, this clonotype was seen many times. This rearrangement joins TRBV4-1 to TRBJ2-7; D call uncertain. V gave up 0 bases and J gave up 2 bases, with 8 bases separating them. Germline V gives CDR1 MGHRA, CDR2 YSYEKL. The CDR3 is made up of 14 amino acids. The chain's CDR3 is CASSQDHWAYEQYF. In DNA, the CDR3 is TGCGCCAGCAGCCAAGACCACTGGGCCTACGAGCAGTACTTC.

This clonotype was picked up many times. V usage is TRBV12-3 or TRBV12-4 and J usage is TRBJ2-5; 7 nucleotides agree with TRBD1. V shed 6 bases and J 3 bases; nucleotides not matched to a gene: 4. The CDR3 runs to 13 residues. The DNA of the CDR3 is TGTGCCAGCAGGCGACAGGGAAAAGAGACCCAGTACTTC. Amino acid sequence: CASRRQGKETQYF.

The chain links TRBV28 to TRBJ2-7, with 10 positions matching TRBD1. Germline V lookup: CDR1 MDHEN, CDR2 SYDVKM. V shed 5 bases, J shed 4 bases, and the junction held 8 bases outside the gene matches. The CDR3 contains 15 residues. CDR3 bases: TGTGCCAGCAGTCTCCGTGGGACAGGGGTTTACGAGCAGTACTTC. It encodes CASSLRGTGVYEQYF.

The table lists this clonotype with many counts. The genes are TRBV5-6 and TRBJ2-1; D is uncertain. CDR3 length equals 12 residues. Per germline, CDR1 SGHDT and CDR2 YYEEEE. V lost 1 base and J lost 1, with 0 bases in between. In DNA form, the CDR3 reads TGTGCCAGCAGCTTGTCCTACAATGAGCAGTTCTTC. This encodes CASSLSYNEQFF.

The CDR3 loop reads CASSQATGTHNEQFF. CDR3 coding DNA: TGTGCCAGCAGCCAAGCGACAGGGACCCACAATGAGCAGTTCTTC. This rearrangement joins TRBV3-1 to TRBJ2-1; 7 bases agree with TRBD1. The CDR3 covers 15 residues. J lost 5 bases, V lost 1 base, and 5 bases had no gene match. In germline, CDR1 is LGHDT, CDR2 YNNKEL (reference sequence).

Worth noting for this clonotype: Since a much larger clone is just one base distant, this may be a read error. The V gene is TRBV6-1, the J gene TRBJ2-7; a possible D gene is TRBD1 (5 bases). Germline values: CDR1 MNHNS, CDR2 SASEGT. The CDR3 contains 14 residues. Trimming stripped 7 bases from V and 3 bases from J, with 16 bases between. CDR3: CASNPPRQYYEQYF. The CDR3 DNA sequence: TGTGCCAGCAATCCTCCTCGACAGTACTACGAGCAGTACTTC.

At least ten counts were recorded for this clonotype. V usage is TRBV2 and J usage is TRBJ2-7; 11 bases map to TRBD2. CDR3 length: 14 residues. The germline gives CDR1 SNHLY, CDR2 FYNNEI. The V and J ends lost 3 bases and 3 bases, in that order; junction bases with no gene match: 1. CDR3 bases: TGTGCCAGCAGTGAGACTAGCGGGGACTACGAGCAGTACTTC. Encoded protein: CASSETSGDYEQYF.

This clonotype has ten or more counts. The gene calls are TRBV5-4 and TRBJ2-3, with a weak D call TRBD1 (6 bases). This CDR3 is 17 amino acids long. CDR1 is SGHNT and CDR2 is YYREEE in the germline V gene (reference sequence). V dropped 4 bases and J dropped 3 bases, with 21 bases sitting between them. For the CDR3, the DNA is TGTGCCAGCAGCACAGGGCAAGGAAGAAGAATAACAGATACGCAGTATTTT. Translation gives CASSTGQGRRITDTQYF.

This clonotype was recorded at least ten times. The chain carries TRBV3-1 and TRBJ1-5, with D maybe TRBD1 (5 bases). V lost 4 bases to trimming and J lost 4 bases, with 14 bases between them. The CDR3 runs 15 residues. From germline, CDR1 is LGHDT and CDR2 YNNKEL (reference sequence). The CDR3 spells CASSRGTVGNQPQHF. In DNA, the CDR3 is TGTGCCAGCAGCCGGGGGACGGTAGGAAATCAGCCCCAGCATTTT.

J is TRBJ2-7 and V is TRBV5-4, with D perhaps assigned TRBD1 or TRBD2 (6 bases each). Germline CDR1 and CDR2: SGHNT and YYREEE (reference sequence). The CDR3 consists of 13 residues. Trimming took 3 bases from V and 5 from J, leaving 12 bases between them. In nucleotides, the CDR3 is TGTGCCAGCAGCTGGAGGGGGTCCGACGAGCAGTACTTC. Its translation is CASSWRGSDEQYF.

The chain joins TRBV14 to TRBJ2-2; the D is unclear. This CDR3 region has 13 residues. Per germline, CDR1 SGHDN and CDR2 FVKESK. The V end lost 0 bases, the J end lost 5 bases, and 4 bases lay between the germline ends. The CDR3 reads CASSQDLTGELFF. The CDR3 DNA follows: TGTGCCAGCAGCCAAGATCTAACCGGGGAGCTGTTTTTT.